Listed below are T cell receptor beta chains from one sample, sequenced in a study of blood T cell repertoires in COVID-19. Clones were sequenced by immunoSEQ multiplex PCR, and TCRdb holds only the in-frame ones, with some missing. Of 270,000 or so clones listed, about 88% are singletons. Sequenced material: peripheral blood. The receptors were sampled from a human donor with COVID-19, enrolled during active disease. The donor label of this sample is uncertain. The CDR3 runs from the conserved cysteine through the conserved F or W. The D gene is left open where the match is weak. The size field is filled for only some rows; it gives once, few, many or a size class.

cdr3_length clone_size d_call j_call v_call cdr3_aa cdr3_nt
15 - TRBD1 TRBJ1-2 TRBV5-5 CASDWVGQGDYGYTF TGTGCCAGCGACTGGGTTGGACAGGGAGACTATGGCTACACCTTC
15 - TRBD1 TRBJ2-7 TRBV27 CASSPGQGASYEQYF TGTGCCAGCAGTCCGGGACAGGGGGCATCCTACGAGCAGTACTTC
17 few TRBD2 TRBJ2-1 TRBV5-4 CASSLASGRVSYNEQFF TGTGCCAGCAGCTTGGCTAGCGGGAGGGTCTCCTACAATGAGCAGTTCTTC
16 - - TRBJ1-5 TRBV7-9 CASSPGVSGYNQPQHF TGTGCCAGCAGCCCAGGGGTATCGGGGTACAATCAGCCCCAGCATTTT
16 - TRBD2 TRBJ2-1 TRBV7-2 CASSPLAGGGRDEQFF TGTGCCAGCAGCCCCTTAGCGGGAGGGGGTAGGGATGAGCAGTTCTTC
15 - - TRBJ2-6 TRBV11-2 CASSREIAGANVLTF TGTGCCAGCAGCCGGGAAATCGCAGGGGCCAACGTCCTGACTTTC
15 - TRBD2 TRBJ2-1 TRBV10-3 CAISDSGLGKNEQFF TGTGCCATCAGTGATTCAGGACTAGGGAAAAATGAGCAGTTCTTC
12 - - TRBJ1-2 TRBV29-1 CSVLSVNYGYTF TGCAGCGTTCTGTCAGTTAACTATGGCTACACCTTC
13 - - TRBJ1-1 TRBV2 CASRSGGDTEAFF TGTGCCAGCAGGTCCGGAGGGGACACTGAAGCTTTCTTT
14 - - TRBJ2-7 TRBV7-6 CASRQDLNSYEQYF TGTGCCAGCCGCCAAGACTTAAACTCCTACGAGCAGTACTTC
14 - - TRBJ2-7 TRBV18 CASSPPAGAYEQYF TGTGCCAGCTCACCACCAGCAGGGGCCTACGAGCAGTACTTC
14 - - TRBJ2-3 TRBV2 CASRWREAADTQYF TGTGCCAGCAGGTGGAGGGAGGCAGCAGATACGCAGTATTTT
17 - TRBD2 TRBJ2-1 TRBV19 CASSITRLALSYNEQFF TGTGCCAGTAGCATTACCCGACTAGCGCTCTCCTACAATGAGCAGTTCTTC
15 - TRBD2 TRBJ2-7 TRBV19 CASSMNGGTIYEQYF TGTGCCAGTAGTATGAACGGGGGGACGATCTACGAGCAGTACTTC